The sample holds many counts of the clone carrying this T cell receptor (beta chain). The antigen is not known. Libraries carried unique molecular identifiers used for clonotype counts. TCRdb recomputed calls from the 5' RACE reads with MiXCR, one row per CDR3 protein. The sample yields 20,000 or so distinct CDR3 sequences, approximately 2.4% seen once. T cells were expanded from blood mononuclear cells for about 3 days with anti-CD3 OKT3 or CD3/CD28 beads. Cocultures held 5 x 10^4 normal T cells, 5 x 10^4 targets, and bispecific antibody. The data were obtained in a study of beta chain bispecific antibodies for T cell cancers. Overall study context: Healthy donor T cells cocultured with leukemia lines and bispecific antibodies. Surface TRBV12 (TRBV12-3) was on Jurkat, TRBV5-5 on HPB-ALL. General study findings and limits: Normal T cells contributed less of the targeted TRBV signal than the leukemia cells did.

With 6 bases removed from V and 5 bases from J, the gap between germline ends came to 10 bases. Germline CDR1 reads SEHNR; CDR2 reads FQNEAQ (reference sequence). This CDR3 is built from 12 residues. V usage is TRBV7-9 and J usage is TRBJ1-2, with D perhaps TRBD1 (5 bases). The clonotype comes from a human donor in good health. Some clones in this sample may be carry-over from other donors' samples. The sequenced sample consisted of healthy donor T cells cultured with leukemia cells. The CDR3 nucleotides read TGTGCCAGCAGTCTAGAGGGGTATGGCTACACCTTC. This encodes CASSLEGYGYTF.